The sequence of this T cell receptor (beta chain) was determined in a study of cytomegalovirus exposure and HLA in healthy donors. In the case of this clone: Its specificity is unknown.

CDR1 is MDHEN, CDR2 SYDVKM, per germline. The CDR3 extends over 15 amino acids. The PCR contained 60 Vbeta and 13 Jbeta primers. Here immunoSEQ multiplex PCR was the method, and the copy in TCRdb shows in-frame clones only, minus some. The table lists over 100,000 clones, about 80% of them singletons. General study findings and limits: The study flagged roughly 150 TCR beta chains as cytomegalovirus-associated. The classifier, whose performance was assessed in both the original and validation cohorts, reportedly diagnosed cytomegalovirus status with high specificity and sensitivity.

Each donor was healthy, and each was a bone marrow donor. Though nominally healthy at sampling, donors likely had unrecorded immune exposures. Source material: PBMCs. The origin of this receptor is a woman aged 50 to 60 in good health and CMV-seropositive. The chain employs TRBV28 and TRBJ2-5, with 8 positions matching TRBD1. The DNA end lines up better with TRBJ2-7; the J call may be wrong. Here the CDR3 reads CASSTAGTGAYEQYF. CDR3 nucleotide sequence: TGTGCCAGCAGCACCGCGGGGACAGGCGCCTACGAGCAGTACTTC.